Below, one TCR beta chain is given with its context. This entry belongs to a study of blood T cell repertoires in COVID-19. Whole-study context: The United States, Italy and Spain were the sources of the acute and convalescent COVID-19 samples.

This CDR3 is 17 amino acids long. The germline V gene encodes CDR1 MGHRA and CDR2 YSYEKL. Trimming took off 3 bases at V and 6 bases at J, with 21 bases between the two ends. TCRdb's copy holds only in-frame clones and misses some; the assay was immunoSEQ multiplex PCR. The repertoire has about 250,000 clones, around four fifths of them found once; the top ten carry approximately 4%. Those enrolled, adults aged about 18 to 89 years, came from around 24 US areas. The rearrangement links TRBV4-1 to TRBJ1-5; possible D gene TRBD1, 6 bases. The sequenced sample consisted of PBMCs or T cells enriched from blood (not recorded which). The receptor was isolated from a woman in her thirties or forties who had been exposed to COVID-19. DNA of the CDR3: TGCGCCAGCAGCCAGGGGCCCCAGGGGTCTCTGGGTCAGCCCCAGCATTTT. Translation: CASSQGPQGSLGQPQHF.